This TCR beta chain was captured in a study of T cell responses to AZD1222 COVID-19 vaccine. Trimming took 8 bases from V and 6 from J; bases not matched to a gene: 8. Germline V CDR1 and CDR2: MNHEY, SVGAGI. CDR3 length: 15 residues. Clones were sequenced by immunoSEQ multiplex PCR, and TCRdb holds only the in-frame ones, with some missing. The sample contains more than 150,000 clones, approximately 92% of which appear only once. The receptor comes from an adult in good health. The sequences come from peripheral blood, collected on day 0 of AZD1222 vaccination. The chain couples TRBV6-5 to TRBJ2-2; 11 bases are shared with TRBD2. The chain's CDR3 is CASGSGGAWAGELFF. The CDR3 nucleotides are TGTGCCAGCGGTAGCGGGGGGGCTTGGGCCGGGGAGCTGTTTTTT.